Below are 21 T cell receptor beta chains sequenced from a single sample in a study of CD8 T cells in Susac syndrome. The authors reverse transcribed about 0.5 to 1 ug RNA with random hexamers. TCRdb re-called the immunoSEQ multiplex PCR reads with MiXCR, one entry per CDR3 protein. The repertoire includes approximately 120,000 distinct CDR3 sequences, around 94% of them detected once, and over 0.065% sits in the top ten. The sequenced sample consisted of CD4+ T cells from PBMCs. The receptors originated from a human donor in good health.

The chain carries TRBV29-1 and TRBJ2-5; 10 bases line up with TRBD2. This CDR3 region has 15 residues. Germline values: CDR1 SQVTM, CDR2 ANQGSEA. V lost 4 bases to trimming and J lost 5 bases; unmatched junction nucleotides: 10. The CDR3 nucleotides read TGCAGCGTTGTCATCGCTAGCGGGAGTATGGAGACCCAGTACTTC. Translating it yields CSVVIASGSMETQYF.

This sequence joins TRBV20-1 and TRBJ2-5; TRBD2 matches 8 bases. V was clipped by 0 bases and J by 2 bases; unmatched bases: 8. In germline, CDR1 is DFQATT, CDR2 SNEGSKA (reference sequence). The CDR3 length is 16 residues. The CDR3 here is CSARDALTSEQETQYF. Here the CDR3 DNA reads TGCAGTGCTAGAGACGCCCTGACTAGCGAACAAGAGACCCAGTACTTC.

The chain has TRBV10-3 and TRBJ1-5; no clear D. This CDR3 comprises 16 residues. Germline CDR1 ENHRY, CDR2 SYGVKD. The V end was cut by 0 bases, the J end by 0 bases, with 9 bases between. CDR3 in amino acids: CAISESGRGSNQPQHF. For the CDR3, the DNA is TGTGCCATCAGTGAGTCCGGGCGCGGTAGCAATCAGCCCCAGCATTTT.

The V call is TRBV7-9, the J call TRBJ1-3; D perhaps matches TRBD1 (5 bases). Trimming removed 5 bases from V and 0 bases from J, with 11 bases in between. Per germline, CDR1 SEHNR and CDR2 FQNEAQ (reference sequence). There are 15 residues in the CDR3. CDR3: CASSLQEASGNTIYF. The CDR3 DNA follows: TGTGCCAGCAGCCTACAGGAAGCCTCTGGAAACACCATATATTTT.

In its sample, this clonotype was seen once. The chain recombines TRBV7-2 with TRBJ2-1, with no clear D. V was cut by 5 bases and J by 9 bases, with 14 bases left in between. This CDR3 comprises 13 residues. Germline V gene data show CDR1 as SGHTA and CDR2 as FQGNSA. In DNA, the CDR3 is TGTGCCAGCAGCATCCTACACCCTGGTGAGCAGTTCTTC. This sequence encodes CASSILHPGEQFF.

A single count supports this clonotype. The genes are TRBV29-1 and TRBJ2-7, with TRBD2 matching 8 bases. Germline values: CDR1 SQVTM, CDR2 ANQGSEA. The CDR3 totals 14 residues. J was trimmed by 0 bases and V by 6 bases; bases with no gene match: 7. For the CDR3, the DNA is TGCAGCGTGGCGGGGGGACTGTCCTCCTACGAGCAGTACTTC. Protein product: CSVAGGLSSYEQYF.

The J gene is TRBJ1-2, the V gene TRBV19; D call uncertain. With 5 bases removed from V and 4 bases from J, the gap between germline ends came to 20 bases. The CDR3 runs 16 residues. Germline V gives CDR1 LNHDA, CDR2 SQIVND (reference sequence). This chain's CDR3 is CASSLSIRTGIYGYTF. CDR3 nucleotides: TGTGCCAGTAGTCTCTCAATCAGGACGGGCATCTATGGCTACACCTTC.

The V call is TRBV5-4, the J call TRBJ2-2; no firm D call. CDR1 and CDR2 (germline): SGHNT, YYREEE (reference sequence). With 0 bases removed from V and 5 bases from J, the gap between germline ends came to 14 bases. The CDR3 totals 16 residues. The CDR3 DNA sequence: TGTGCCAGCAGCTTGGGCACCCTTTTGAGTACCGGGGAGCTGTTTTTT. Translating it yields CASSLGTLLSTGELFF.

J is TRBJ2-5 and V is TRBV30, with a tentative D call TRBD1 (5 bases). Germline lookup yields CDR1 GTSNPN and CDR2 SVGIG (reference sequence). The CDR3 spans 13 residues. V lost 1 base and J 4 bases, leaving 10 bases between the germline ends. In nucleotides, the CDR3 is TGTGCCTGGAGTGATAGGGGTTCAGAGACCCAGTACTTC. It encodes CAWSDRGSETQYF.

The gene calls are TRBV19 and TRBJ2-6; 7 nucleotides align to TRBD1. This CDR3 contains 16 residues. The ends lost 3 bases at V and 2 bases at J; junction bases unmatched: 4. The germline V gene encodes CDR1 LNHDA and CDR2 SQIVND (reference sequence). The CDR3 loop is CASSMSTGTGANVLTF. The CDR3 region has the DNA TGTGCCAGTAGTATGTCGACAGGGACTGGGGCCAACGTCCTGACTTTC.

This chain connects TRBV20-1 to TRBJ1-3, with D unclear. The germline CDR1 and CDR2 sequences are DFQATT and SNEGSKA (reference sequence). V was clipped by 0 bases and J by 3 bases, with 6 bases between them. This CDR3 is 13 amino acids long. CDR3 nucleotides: TGCAGTGCTAGAGATAGCCTTGGAAACACCATATATTTT. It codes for CSARDSLGNTIYF.

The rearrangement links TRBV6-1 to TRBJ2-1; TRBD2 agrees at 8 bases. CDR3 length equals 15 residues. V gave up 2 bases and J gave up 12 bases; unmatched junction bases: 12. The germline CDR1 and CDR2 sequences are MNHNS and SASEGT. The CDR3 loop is CASSEPSGSRFVQFF. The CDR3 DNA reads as TGTGCCAGCAGTGAACCAAGCGGGAGTCGTTTCGTGCAGTTCTTC.

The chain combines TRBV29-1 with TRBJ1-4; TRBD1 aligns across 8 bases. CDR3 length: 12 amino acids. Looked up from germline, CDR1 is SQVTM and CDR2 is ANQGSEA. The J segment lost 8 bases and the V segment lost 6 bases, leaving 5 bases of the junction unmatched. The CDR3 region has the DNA TGCAGCGTCGGCAGGGGGCGAGAAAAACTGTTTTTT. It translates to CSVGRGREKLFF.

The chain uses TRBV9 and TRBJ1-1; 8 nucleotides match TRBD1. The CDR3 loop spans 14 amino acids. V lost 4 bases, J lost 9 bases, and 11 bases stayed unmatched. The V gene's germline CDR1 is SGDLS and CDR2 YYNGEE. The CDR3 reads CASSKTLQGAKAFF. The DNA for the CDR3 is TGTGCCAGCAGCAAAACCCTCCAGGGGGCCAAAGCTTTCTTT.

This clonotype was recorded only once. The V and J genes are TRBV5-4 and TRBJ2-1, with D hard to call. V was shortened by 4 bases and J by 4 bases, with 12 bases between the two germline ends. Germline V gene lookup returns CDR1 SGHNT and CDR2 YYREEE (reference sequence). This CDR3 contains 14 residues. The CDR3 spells CASSPPLGYNEQFF. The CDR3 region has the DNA TGTGCCAGCAGCCCACCCCTAGGATACAATGAGCAGTTCTTC. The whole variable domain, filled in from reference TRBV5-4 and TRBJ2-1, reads ETGVTQSPTHLIKTRGQQVTLRCSSQSGHNTVSWYQQALGQGPQFIFQYYREEENGRGNFPPRFSGLQFPNYSSELNVNALELDDSALYLCASSPPLGYNEQFFGPGTRLTVL.

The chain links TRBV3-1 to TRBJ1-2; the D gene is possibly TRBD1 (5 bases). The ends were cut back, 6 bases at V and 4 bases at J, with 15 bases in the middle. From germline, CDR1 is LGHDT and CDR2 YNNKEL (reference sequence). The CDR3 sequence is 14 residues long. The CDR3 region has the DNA TGTGCCAGCAGTCCCGGGACGGAGTCCTATGGCTACACCTTC. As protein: CASSPGTESYGYTF.

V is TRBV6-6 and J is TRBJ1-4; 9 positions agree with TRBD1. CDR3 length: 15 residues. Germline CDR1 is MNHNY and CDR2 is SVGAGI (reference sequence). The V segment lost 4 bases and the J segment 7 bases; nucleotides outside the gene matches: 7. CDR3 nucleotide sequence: TGTGCCAGCAGTTTAGGACAGGGGATTGTTGAAAAACTGTTTTTT. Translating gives CASSLGQGIVEKLFF.

The CDR3 coding sequence is TGTGCCAGCAGCGTCCAGGAGCAAGAGACCCAGTACTTC. It yields the protein CASSVQEQETQYF. The rearrangement uses TRBV9 and TRBJ2-5; no clear D. The germline CDR1 and CDR2 sequences are SGDLS and YYNGEE. CDR3 length: 13 residues. Trimming shortened V by 2 bases and J by 2 bases, and 7 bases separated the two germline ends. The full variable domain, its missing parts supplied by reference TRBV9 and TRBJ2-5, is DSGVTQTPKHLITATGQRVTLRCSPRSGDLSVYWYQQSLDQGLQFLIQYYNGEERAKGNILERFSAQQFPDLHSELNLSSLELGDSALYFCASSVQEQETQYFGPGTRLLVL.

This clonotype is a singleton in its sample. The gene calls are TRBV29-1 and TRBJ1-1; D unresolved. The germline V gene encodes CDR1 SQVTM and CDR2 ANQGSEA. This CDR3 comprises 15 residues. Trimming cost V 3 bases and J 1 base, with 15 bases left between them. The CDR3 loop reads CSVDLKTGRNTEAFF. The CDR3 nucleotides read TGCAGCGTTGACCTTAAGACCGGGAGGAACACTGAAGCTTTCTTT.

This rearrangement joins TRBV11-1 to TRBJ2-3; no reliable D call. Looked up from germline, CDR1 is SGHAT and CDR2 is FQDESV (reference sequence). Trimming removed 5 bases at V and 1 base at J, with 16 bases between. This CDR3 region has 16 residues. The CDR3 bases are TGTGCCAGCAGCCGGACGTCTTACCTGGGCACAGATACGCAGTATTTT. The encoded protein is CASSRTSYLGTDTQYF.

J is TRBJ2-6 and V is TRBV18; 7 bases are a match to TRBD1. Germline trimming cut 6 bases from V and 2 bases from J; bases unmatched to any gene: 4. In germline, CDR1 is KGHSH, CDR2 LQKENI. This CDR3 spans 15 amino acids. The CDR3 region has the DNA TGTGCCAGCTCCCGGGACAGAGCTGGGGCCAACGTCCTGACTTTC. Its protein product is CASSRDRAGANVLTF.